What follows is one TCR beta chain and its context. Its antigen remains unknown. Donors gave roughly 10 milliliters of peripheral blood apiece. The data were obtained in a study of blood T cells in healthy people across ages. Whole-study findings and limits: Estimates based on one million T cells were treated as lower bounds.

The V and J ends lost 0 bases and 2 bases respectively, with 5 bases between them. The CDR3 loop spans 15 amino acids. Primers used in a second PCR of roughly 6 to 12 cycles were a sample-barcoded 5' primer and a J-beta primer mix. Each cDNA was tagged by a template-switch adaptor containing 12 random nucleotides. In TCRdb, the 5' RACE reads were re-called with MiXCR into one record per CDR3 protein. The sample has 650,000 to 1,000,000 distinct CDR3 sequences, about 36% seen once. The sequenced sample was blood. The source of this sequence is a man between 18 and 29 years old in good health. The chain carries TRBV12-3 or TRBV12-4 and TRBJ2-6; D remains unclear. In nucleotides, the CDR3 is TGTGCCAGCAGTTTAGCCCAGGCTGGGGCCAACGTCCTGACTTTC. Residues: CASSLAQAGANVLTF.